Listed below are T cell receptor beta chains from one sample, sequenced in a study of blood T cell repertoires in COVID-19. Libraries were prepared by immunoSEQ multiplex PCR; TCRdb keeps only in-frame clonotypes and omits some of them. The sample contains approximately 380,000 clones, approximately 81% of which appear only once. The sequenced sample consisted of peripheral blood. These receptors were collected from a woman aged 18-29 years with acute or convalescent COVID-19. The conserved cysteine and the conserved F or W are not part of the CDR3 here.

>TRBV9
ASSVGSGGAIKETQY
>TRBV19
ASSIAGQGKSPLH
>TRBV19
ASSIDKYRGHDPNEQF
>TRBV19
ASRTVGYGYT
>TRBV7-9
ASSTIEAF
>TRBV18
ASSPGEVGNTIY
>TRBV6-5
ASSPREVWNTEAF
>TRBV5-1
ASSLAGTAYEQY
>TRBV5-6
ASSEVDTEAF
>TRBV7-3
ASSMKGADTQY
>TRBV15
ATSRGQGHGYT
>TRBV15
ATSQLADSSDTQY
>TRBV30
AWWTEPEDEQY
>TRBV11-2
ASSLDLGGQGNSPLH
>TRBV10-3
AISEQGDEQY
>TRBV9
ASSVVSATGGANYGYT
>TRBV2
ASRPRGSNSPLH
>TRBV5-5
ASSRAGGLFFYT
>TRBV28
ASMGTRGRNEQF
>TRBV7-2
ASSSQGALEQY
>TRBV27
ASRVWPSPGNTEAF
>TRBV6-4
ASRDRGTFFVRGRNYNSPLH
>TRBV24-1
ATSDPGTGAYEQY
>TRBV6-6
ASSDPRSRLAGRDTGELF
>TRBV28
ASSLPGEGTTDTQY
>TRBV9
ASSVGTIEPGNTIY
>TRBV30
AWSPRQGRNEQF
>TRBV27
ASSYTGQGRYTEAF
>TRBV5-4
ASSSGGPGYT
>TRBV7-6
ASSLDAGGPDEQY
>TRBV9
ASSVGWSEETQY
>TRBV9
ASSVARQGAGEQY
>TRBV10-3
AIPGGSNYGYT
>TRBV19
ASSDDRDMNTEAF
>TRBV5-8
ASSRTGTVESQY
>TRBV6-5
ASCRIRRDTDTQY
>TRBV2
ASSVRRGNTEAF
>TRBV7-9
ASSSSGTDTQY
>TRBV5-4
ASSLGTGQGYGYT
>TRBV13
ASSPHREGPRAF
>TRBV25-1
ASRRGTAAYNEQF
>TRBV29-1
SVGRPSSYEQY
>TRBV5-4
ASSLVGDEKLF
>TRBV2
ASTPGTGNNEQF
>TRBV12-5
ASGLVHRGSHEQY
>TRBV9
ASSASPAYEQY
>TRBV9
ASSRTGEEYSPLH
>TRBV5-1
ASSPRGGELF
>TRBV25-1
ASSEGTGAGKEQF
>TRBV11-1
ASSLGRTGGGDTQY
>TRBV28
AAGVYEQY
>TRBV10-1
ASSERDRVSIGELF
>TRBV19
ASSSGTGNYEQY
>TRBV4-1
ASSQVGQGAEETQY